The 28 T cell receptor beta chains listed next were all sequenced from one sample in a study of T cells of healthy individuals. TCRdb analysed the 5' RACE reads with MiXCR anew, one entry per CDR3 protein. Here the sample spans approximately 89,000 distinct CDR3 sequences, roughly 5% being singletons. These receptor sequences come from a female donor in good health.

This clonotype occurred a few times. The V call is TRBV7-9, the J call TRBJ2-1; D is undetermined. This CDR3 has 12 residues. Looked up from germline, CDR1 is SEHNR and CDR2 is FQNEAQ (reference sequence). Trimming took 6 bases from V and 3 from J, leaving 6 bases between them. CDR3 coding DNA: TGTGCCAGCAGACGTAACTACAATGAGCAGTTCTTC. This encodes CASRRNYNEQFF.

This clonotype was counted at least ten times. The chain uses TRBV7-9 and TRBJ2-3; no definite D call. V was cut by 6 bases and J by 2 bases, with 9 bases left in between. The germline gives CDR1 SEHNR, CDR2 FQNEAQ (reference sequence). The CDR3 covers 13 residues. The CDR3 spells CASSLPYTDTQYF. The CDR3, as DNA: TGTGCCAGCAGTCTACCCTACACAGATACGCAGTATTTT.

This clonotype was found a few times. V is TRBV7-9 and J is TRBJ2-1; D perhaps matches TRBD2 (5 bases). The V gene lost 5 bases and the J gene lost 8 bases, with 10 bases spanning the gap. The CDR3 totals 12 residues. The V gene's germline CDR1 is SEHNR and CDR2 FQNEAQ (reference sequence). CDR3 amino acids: CASSGTRDEQFF. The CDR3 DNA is TGTGCCAGCAGCGGAACTAGGGATGAGCAGTTCTTC.

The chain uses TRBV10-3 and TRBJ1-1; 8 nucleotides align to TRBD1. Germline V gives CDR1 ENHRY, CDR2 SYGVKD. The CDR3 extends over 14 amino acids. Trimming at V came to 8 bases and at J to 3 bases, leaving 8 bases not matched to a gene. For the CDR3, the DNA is TGTGCCATCGGAGCGACAGGGGACTACACTGAAGCTTTCTTT. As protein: CAIGATGDYTEAFF.

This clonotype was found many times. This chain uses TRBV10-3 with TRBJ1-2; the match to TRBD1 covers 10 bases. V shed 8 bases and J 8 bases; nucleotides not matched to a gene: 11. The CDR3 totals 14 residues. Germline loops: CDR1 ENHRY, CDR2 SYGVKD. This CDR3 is CAISEDRGGEGYTF. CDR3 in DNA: TGTGCCATCTCCGAGGACAGGGGGGGAGAGGGCTACACCTTC.

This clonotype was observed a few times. The CDR3 is CASSYSASNQPQHF. The DNA of the CDR3 is TGTGCCAGCAGTTACTCTGCCAGCAATCAGCCCCAGCATTTT. The V and J genes are TRBV6-2 or TRBV6-3 and TRBJ1-5; no firm D call. The CDR3 contains 14 residues. The V gene lost 0 bases and the J gene lost 1 base, with 4 bases spanning the gap. Germline-derived CDR1 and CDR2 are MNHEY and SVGEGT.

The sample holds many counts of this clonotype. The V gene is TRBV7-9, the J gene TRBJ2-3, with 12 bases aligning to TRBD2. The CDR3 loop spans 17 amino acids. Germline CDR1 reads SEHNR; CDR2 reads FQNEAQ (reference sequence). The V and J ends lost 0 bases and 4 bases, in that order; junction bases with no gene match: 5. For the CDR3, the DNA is TGTGCCAGCAGCTTAGCGACGACTAGCGGGAGAGCAGATACGCAGTATTTT. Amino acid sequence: CASSLATTSGRADTQYF. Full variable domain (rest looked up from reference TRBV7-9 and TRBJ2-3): DTGVSQNPRHKITKRGQNVTFRCDPISEHNRLYWYRQTLGQGPEFLTYFQNEAQLEKSRLLSDRFSAERPKGSFSTLEIQRTEQGDSAMYLCASSLATTSGRADTQYFGPGTRLTVL.

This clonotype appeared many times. CDR3 residues: CSVGGGTDIQYF. In DNA, the CDR3 is TGCAGCGTTGGAGGAGGGACGGACATTCAGTACTTC. The chain links TRBV29-1 to TRBJ2-4; a weak D match, TRBD2 (6 bases). Per the germline V gene, CDR1 is SQVTM and CDR2 is ANQGSEA. CDR3 size: 12 residues. V was trimmed by 4 bases and J by 8 bases, leaving 12 bases between them.

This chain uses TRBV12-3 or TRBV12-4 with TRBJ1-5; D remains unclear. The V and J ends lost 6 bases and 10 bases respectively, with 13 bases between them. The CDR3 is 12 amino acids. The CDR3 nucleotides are TGTGCCAGCAGCTTTACCCTGGGACCCCAGCATTTT. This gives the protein CASSFTLGPQHF.

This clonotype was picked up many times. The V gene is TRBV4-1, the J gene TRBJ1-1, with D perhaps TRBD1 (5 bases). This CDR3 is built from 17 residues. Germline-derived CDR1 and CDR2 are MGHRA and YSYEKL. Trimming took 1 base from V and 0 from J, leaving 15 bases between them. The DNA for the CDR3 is TGCGCCAGCAGCCAAGGAAGGGGCAGGTCAATGAACACTGAAGCTTTCTTT. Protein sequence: CASSQGRGRSMNTEAFF.

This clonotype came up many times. The CDR3 nucleotides are TGTGCCAGCAGCCAAGAAGGGGTTCCCGGCAATGAGCAGTTCTTC. Amino acid sequence: CASSQEGVPGNEQFF. The V and J genes are TRBV3-1 and TRBJ2-1; D may be TRBD1 (5 bases). The CDR3 loop spans 15 amino acids. Germline loops: CDR1 LGHDT, CDR2 YNNKEL (reference sequence). The germline V and J ends were trimmed by 0 bases and 6 bases, with 12 bases remaining between them.

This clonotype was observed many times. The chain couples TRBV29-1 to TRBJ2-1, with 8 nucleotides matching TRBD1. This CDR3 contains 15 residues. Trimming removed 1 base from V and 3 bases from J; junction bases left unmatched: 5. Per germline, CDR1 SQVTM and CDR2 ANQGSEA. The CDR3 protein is CSVEGATGVYNEQFF. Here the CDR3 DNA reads TGCAGCGTTGAAGGGGCGACAGGGGTCTACAATGAGCAGTTCTTC.

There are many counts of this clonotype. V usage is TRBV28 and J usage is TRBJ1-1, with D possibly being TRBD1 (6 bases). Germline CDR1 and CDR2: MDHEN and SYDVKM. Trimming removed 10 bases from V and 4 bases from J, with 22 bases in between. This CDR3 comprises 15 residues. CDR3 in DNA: TGTGCCATCAGAATGGGGGCCAGGGCGGGCACTGAAGCTTTCTTT. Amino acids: CAIRMGARAGTEAFF.

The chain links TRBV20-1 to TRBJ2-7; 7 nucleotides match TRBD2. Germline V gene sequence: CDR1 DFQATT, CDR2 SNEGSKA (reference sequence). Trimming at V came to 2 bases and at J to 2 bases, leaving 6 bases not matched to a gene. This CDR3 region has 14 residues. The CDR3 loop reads CSARWLAAAYEQYF. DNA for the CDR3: TGCAGTGCTAGATGGCTAGCGGCGGCCTACGAGCAGTACTTC.

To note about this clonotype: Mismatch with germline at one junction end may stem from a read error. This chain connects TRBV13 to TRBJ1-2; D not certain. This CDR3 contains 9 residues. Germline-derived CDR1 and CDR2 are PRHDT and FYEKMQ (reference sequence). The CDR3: CASSLESPF. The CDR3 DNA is TGTGCCAGCAGCTTAGAGTCCCCCTTC.

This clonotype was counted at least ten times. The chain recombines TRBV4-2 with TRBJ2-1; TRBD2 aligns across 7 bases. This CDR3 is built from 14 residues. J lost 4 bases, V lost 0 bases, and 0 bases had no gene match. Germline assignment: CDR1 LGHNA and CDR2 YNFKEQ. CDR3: CASSQEAGYNEQFF. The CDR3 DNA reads TGTGCCAGCAGCCAAGAAGCGGGGTACAATGAGCAGTTCTTC.

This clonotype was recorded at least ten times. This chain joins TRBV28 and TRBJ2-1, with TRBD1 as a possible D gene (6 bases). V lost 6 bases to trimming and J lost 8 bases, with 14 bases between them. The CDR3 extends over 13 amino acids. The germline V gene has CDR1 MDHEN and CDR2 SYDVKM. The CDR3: CASRRDTLYEQFF. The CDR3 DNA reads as TGTGCCAGCAGGAGGGACACTCTCTATGAGCAGTTCTTC.

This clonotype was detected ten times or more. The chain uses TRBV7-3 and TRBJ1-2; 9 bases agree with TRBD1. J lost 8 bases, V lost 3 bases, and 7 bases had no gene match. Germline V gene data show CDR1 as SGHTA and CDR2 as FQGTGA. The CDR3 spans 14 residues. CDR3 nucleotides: TGTGCCAGCAGCTTGGGTGGGACAGGGCAAGGCTACACCTTC. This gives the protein CASSLGGTGQGYTF.

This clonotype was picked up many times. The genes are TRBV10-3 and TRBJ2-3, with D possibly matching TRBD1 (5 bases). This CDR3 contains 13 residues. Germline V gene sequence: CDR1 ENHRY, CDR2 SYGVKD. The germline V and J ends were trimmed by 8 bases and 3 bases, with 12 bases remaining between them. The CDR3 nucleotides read TGTGCCATCGCCGGACAAGAAACAGATACGCAGTATTTT. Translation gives CAIAGQETDTQYF.

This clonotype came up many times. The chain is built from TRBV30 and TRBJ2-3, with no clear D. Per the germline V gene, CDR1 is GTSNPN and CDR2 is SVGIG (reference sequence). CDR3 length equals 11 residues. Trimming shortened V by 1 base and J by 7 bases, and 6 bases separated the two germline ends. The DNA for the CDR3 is TGTGCCTGGAGTGGGACCTATACGCAGTATTTT. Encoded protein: CAWSGTYTQYF.

The CDR3: CASSVRDGSYEQYF. As DNA, the CDR3 is TGTGCCAGTAGTGTTCGGGACGGCTCCTACGAGCAGTACTTC. The V and J genes are TRBV19 and TRBJ2-7, with D perhaps given as TRBD1 or TRBD2 (5 bases each). From germline, CDR1 is LNHDA and CDR2 SQIVND (reference sequence). Between the trimmed V and J ends, which lost 5 bases and 0 bases, there was a span of 11 bases. CDR3 length: 14 residues.

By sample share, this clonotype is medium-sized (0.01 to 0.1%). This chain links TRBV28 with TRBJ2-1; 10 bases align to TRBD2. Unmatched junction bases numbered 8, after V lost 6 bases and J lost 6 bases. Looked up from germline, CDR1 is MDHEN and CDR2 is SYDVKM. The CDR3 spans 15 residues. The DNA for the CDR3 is TGTGCCAGCAGCCGGACTAGCGGAGGGGTCAATGAGCAGTTCTTC. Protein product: CASSRTSGGVNEQFF.

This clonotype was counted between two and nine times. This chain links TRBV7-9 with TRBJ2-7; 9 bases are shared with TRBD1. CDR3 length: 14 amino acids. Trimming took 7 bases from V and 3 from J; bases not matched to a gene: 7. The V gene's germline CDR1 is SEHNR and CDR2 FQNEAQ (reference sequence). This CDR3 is CASTGDRAGYEQYF. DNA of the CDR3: TGTGCCAGCACCGGGGACAGGGCGGGCTACGAGCAGTACTTC.

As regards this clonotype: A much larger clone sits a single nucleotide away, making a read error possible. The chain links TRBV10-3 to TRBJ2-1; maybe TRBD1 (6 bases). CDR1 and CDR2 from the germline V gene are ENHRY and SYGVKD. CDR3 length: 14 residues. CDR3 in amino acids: CAISLGGSKNGQFF. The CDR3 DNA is TGTGCCATCAGCTTAGGGGGATCGAAGAATGGGCAGTTCTTC.

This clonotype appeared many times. This chain's CDR3 is CAIGTSGIGYF. The CDR3 coding sequence is TGTGCCATCGGGACTAGCGGGATCGGGTACTTC. The chain joins TRBV10-3 to TRBJ2-7; 13 positions agree with TRBD2. Germline trimming cut 8 bases from V and 12 bases from J; bases unmatched to any gene: 4. This CDR3 is 11 amino acids long. Germline V lookup: CDR1 ENHRY, CDR2 SYGVKD.

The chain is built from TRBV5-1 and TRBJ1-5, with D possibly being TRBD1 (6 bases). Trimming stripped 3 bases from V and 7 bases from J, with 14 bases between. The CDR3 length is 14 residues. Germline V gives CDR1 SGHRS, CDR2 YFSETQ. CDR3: CASSSSGQGQPQHF. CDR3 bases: TGCGCCAGCAGCTCCTCAGGGCAGGGGCAGCCCCAGCATTTT.

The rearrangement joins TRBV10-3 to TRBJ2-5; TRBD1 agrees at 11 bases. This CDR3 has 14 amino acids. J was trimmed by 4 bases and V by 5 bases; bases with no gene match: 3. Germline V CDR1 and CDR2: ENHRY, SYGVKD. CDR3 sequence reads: CAISWTGGRETQYF. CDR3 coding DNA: TGTGCCATCAGTTGGACAGGGGGCCGAGAGACCCAGTACTTC.

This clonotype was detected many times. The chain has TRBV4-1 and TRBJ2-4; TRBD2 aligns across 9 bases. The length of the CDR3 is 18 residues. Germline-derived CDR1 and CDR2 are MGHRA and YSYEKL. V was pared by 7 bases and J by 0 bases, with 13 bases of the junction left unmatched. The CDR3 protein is CASTMGLAGPLAKNIQYF. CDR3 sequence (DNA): TGCGCCAGCACTATGGGGCTAGCGGGGCCTCTAGCCAAAAACATTCAGTACTTC.